This TCR beta chain came from a study of identical twins. Study-level results: Modelling underestimated the level of out-of-frame TCR alpha sharing observed in monozygotic twins. For cord blood, abundant beta clonotypes had fewer insertions, unlike memory repertoires, which showed none. Findings depended on cross-sectional statistics rather than tracking the same donors.

Using its own MiXCR run on the 5' RACE reads, TCRdb lists one record per CDR3 protein. The top ten hold around 1.6% of the sample, which has about 890,000 distinct CDR3 sequences, around 12% seen once. This clonotype was seen more than once but under ten times. Its antigen is unidentified. Trimming pared 6 bases from V and 9 bases from J, leaving 9 bases between. CDR3 length: 12 residues. The germline V gene encodes CDR1 SGHDN and CDR2 FVKESK. The same data also contributed to another study, on yellow fever vaccine responses in identical twins. That source reports: It has been reported that, in twins, the vaccine T cell response seemed partly convergent and partly personalized.

This sequence was found in a woman aged 18-29 years in good health. The gene calls are TRBV14 and TRBJ1-6; perhaps TRBD1 as D (5 bases). The sequencing sample was made of PBMCs. CDR3 sequence reads: CASRTARSPLHF. The DNA for the CDR3 is TGTGCCAGCAGGACAGCGCGTTCACCCCTCCACTTT.